This is a list of T cell receptor beta chains from one sample in a study of blood T cell repertoires in COVID-19. Sequencing was performed with immunoSEQ multiplex PCR; in TCRdb, only in-frame clones are kept and a portion is missing. The sample shows 200,000 to 250,000 clones, about 90% of them seen only once. The sequenced material came from peripheral blood. The receptors were sampled from a woman aged 30 to 39 who had recovered from COVID-19. Each CDR3 is given without its conserved first and last residue.

V gene | CDR3 protein
TRBV2 | ASSEQGELYEQY
TRBV2 | ASSPGRQGPTGELF
TRBV5-5 | ASSLVAGGSQPQH
TRBV6-5 | ASTPRGSNYEQY
TRBV19 | ASRGQGGGYT
TRBV4-1 | ASSQEGSLGNTIY
TRBV7-6 | ASSLGGGTEAF
TRBV19 | ASSSTSVSTDTQY
TRBV12-1 | ASSLPGPPGAPTGELF
TRBV4-3 | TSSEERGSADTIY
TRBV7-6 | ASSLGGPSTDTQY
TRBV4-2 | ASSHLAGDEFWEQY
TRBV5-6 | ASSLRQGKGNNQPQH
TRBV5-4 | ASREYGYT
TRBV7-3 | ASSLSGGITDTQY
TRBV27 | ASGDPEAF
TRBV19 | ASSKGLASEQY
TRBV9 | ASSVGGTSGYEQY
TRBV7-2 | ASSLARETDTQY
TRBV9 | ASSTGQGPMNTEAF
TRBV7-6 | ASSQQAGGYT
TRBV12-5 | ASGLVRGHPTEAF
TRBV19 | ASSIMDITEAF
TRBV6-5 | ASSYVARSHEQY
TRBV5-1 | ASSLQGAEETQY
TRBV4-1 | ASSQDTTTDTQY
TRBV5-1 | ASRPAASPYEQY
TRBV5-1 | ASSFRDRGAGANVLT
TRBV7-2 | ASSLMLGRYYGYT
TRBV4-1 | ASSQVRSFENEKLF
TRBV6-5 | ASSSGPGYNEQF
TRBV10-1 | ASSDVRTGDPDTQY
TRBV6-5 | ASSLGGPTSYEQY
TRBV5-4 | ASSPGGGGFRDTQY
TRBV19 | ASSYSTGELF
TRBV6-2/TRBV6-3 | ASSYLADLSETQY
TRBV4-1 | ASSQADRRNQPQH
TRBV9 | ASSVLQGPQGGNTIY
TRBV20-1 | SASFPGSYEQY
TRBV5-1 | ASSLQGQGAREQF
TRBV5-5 | ASSLTAKPYEQY
TRBV6-5 | ASSFQGNYGYT
TRBV5-1 | ASSWTGTGVAEAF
TRBV5-4 | ASSSQGSETQY
TRBV5-1 | ASSLVGQGMSYT
TRBV5-1 | ASSATIGTGELF
TRBV6-5 | ASAGSTYEQY
TRBV5-5 | ASRERGTGANVLT
TRBV19 | ASAAWQVGSYNEQF
TRBV10-3 | AISGTDNQPQH
TRBV7-9 | ASSPGEGPAF
TRBV7-8 | ASSLRLARVTDTQY
TRBV7-8 | ASSFFGQGRNQPQH
TRBV2 | ASSDRGGGDTQY